This entry is about one T cell receptor beta chain. The antigen remains undetermined. The record originates from a study of post-analysis software for immune sequencing data. The TCR beta cDNA libraries contained unique molecular identifiers. About 540,000 cDNA molecules were obtained from around 1 to 9.1 million T cells. TCRdb re-called the PCR reads through MiXCR, storing one row per CDR3 protein. There are hundreds of thousands of distinct CDR3 sequences in the sample; about 32% occur only once, and 0.56% lies in the top ten. Points from the study as a whole: Relative to controls, patients with multiple sclerosis showed significantly lower normalized Chao1 diversity. The authors found that F measure strongly co-clustered same-batch samples. In patients, four to six TRBV segments were more frequent than in controls, with TRBV5-6, TRBV5-1 and TRBV20-1 among them.

From germline, CDR1 is MNHNY and CDR2 SVGAGI (reference sequence). The CDR3 is 15 residues long. Trimming cost V 6 bases and J 2 bases, with 16 bases left between them. The clonotype originates from a girl between 10 and 17 years old with multiple sclerosis. Sequenced: blood. The chain recombines TRBV6-6 with TRBJ1-1, with a tentative D call TRBD1 (6 bases). The DNA of the CDR3 is TGTGCCAGCAGCTCCGGCCGCAGGGGAAACACTGAAGCTTTCTTT. Translating it yields CASSSGRRGNTEAFF.